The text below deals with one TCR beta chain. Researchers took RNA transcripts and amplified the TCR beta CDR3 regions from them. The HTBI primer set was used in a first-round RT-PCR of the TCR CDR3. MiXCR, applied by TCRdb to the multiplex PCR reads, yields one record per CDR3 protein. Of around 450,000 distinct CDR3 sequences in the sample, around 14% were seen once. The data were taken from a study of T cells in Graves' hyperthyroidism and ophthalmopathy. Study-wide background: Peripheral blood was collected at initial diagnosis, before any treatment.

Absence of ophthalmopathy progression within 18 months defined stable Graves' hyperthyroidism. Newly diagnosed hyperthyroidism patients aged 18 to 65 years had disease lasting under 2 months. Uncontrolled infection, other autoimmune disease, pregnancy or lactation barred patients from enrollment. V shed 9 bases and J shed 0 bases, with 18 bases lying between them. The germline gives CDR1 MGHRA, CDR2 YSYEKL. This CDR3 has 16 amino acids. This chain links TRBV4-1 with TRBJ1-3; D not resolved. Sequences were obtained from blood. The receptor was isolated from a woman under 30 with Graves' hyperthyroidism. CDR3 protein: CASNWGNGDSGNTIYF. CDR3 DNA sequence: TGCGCCAGTAATTGGGGTAACGGCGACTCTGGAAACACCATATATTTT.